What follows are 21 T cell receptor beta chains derived from one specimen sequenced in a study of response to subunit inactivated influenza vaccine. Each CDR3 protein gets one entry after TCRdb re-called the RT-PCR reads with MiXCR. The sample has roughly 500,000 distinct CDR3 sequences; roughly 25% are singletons. This sample also appeared in a second study, on T cells expressing NK-cell markers. As that report states: As the method of synthesis, 5'RACE template switching with UMIs yielded TCR beta cDNA.

Sequences were derived from CD4+ T cells sorted from PBMCs, sampled 11 to 12 days after vaccination. The receptors shown here come from a man in his fifties or sixties who received an inactivated influenza vaccine.

The rearrangement joins TRBV4-1 to TRBJ2-7; no definite D call. V dropped 2 bases and J dropped 7 bases, with 12 bases sitting between them. This CDR3 spans 13 amino acids. Germline CDR1 and CDR2: MGHRA and YSYEKL. This chain's CDR3 is CASSQLVGREQYF. The DNA of the CDR3 is TGCGCCAGCAGCCAACTAGTGGGAAGGGAGCAGTACTTC.

The J gene is TRBJ2-3, the V gene TRBV9, with TRBD2 identical over 12 bases. The CDR3 contains 16 residues. With V trimmed by 4 bases and J by 4 bases, 7 bases remained unmatched. CDR1 SGDLS and CDR2 YYNGEE come from the germline V gene. CDR3 nucleotide sequence: TGTGCCAGCAGCCGAACTAGCGGGAGGTCTTCAGATACGCAGTATTTT. Translating gives CASSRTSGRSSDTQYF. The variable domain in full, with the rest retrieved from reference TRBV9 and TRBJ2-3, is DSGVTQTPKHLITATGQRVTLRCSPRSGDLSVYWYQQSLDQGLQFLIQYYNGEERAKGNILERFSAQQFPDLHSELNLSSLELGDSALYFCASSRTSGRSSDTQYFGPGTRLTVL.

Points on this clonotype: The junction shows a germline mismatch at one end, possibly a read error. The genes are TRBV6-4 and TRBJ2-5; D is uncertain. Per germline, CDR1 MRHNA and CDR2 SNTAGT. The CDR3 contains 12 residues. This CDR3 is CASSPEQETQYF. For the CDR3, the DNA is TGCGCCAGCAGTCCCGAACAAGAGACCCAGTACTTC.

In its sample, this clonotype was seen a few times. The rearrangement uses TRBV20-1 and TRBJ2-3; 11 bases are a match to TRBD2. Per the germline V gene, CDR1 is DFQATT and CDR2 is SNEGSKA (reference sequence). V dropped 4 bases and J dropped 6; count of bases not matched to a gene: 6. This CDR3 contains 14 residues. CDR3: CSAIAGGTGDTQYF. As DNA, the CDR3 is TGCAGTGCTATAGCGGGAGGGACGGGGGATACGCAGTATTTT.

The V call is TRBV7-9, the J call TRBJ2-5; D might be TRBD2 (6 bases). The CDR3 is made up of 14 amino acids. Germline CDR1 reads SEHNR; CDR2 reads FQNEAQ (reference sequence). Trimming shortened V by 5 bases and J by 4 bases, and 14 bases separated the two germline ends. CDR3 sequence reads: CASSPGGSRETQYF. For the CDR3, the DNA is TGTGCCAGCAGCCCAGGAGGGAGCCGAGAGACCCAGTACTTC.

J is TRBJ1-2 and V is TRBV12-3 or TRBV12-4; D is undetermined. Trimming stripped 3 bases from V and 6 bases from J, with 14 bases between. The length of the CDR3 is 14 residues. CDR3 loop: CASSFQTLADGYTF. Here the CDR3 DNA reads TGTGCCAGCAGTTTCCAGACACTGGCCGATGGCTACACCTTC.

This clonotype was counted between two and nine times. The chain couples TRBV7-2 to TRBJ1-1; unclear D gene. Trimming took off 3 bases at V and 3 bases at J, with 11 bases between the two ends. Germline V CDR1 and CDR2: SGHTA, FQGNSA. The CDR3 has 14 residues. The CDR3 reads CASSLQRTHTEAFF. CDR3 coding DNA: TGTGCCAGCAGCTTGCAAAGGACCCACACTGAAGCTTTCTTT.

The chain links TRBV7-2 to TRBJ2-1; D is ambiguous. V lost 2 bases and J lost 3, with 11 bases in between. Germline assignment: CDR1 SGHTA and CDR2 FQGNSA. This CDR3 has 15 residues. The CDR3 sequence: CASSLQVAFYNEQFF. CDR3 nucleotide sequence: TGTGCCAGCAGCTTACAAGTTGCGTTCTACAATGAGCAGTTCTTC.

This clonotype was counted at least ten times. The chain is built from TRBV6-1 and TRBJ2-1, with 14 nucleotides matching TRBD2. This CDR3 region has 15 residues. The germline V gene encodes CDR1 MNHNS and CDR2 SASEGT. V was clipped by 5 bases and J by 7 bases; unmatched bases: 4. The CDR3 bases are TGTGCCAGCAGTCCTTGGACTAGCGGGAGGAATGAGCAGTTCTTC. Its translation is CASSPWTSGRNEQFF.

V and J are TRBV25-1 and TRBJ1-2; TRBD1 is a possible D gene (5 bases). Trimming shortened V by 9 bases and J by 2 bases, and 13 bases separated the two germline ends. Germline-derived CDR1 and CDR2 are MGHDK and SYGVNS. The CDR3 is made up of 13 amino acids. CDR3 region: CASQRRDNYGYTF. In DNA, the CDR3 is TGTGCCAGTCAACGCAGGGACAACTATGGCTACACCTTC.

The rearrangement uses TRBV9 and TRBJ2-5, with 9 positions matching TRBD2. The CDR3 loop spans 17 amino acids. Germline values: CDR1 SGDLS, CDR2 YYNGEE. V shed 0 bases, J shed 2 bases, and the junction held 8 bases outside the gene matches. CDR3 bases: TGTGCCAGCAGCGTAGGGGGGTCTAGCGGGATTCAAGAGACCCAGTACTTC. This encodes CASSVGGSSGIQETQYF.

A few counts support this clonotype. The CDR3 loop is CASSVDRADYNEQFF. As DNA, the CDR3 is TGTGCCAGCAGCGTAGACAGGGCTGACTACAATGAGCAGTTCTTC. V and J are TRBV9 and TRBJ2-1, with TRBD1 as a possible D gene (6 bases). The germline gives CDR1 SGDLS, CDR2 YYNGEE. V dropped 0 bases and J dropped 3 bases, with 10 bases sitting between them. The CDR3 covers 15 residues. The full variable domain, with the rest looked up from reference TRBV9 and TRBJ2-1, is DSGVTQTPKHLITATGQRVTLRCSPRSGDLSVYWYQQSLDQGLQFLIQYYNGEERAKGNILERFSAQQFPDLHSELNLSSLELGDSALYFCASSVDRADYNEQFFGPGTRLTVL.

This clonotype was recorded a few times. V gene TRBV29-1 combines with J gene TRBJ2-7; 7 nucleotides line up with TRBD1. V trimming: 7 bases; J trimming: 2 bases; junction bases outside the gene matches: 8. The CDR3 is 13 residues long. CDR1 is SQVTM, CDR2 ANQGSEA, per germline. For the CDR3, the DNA is TGCAGCGGCCAGACAGGGTCGGCCTACGAGCAGTACTTC. It codes for CSGQTGSAYEQYF.

This clonotype has only one observation. The chain combines TRBV18 with TRBJ2-5, with D unresolved. V lost 2 bases and J lost 0, with 10 bases in between. The CDR3 sequence is 15 residues long. Germline CDR1 and CDR2: KGHSH and LQKENI. The CDR3 is CASSPFHGDQETQYF. The CDR3 DNA is TGTGCCAGCTCACCATTTCACGGAGACCAAGAGACCCAGTACTTC.

Ten or more counts support this clonotype. This sequence joins TRBV5-1 and TRBJ2-5; 9 bases line up with TRBD1. Losses at the gene ends were 5 bases for V and 3 bases for J; bases not matched to a gene: 8. CDR1 and CDR2 (germline): SGHRS, YFSETQ. The CDR3 spans 15 residues. The CDR3 DNA sequence: TGCGCCAGCAGTCCCACGACAGGGGGTAAAGAGACCCAGTACTTC. Its translation is CASSPTTGGKETQYF.

The chain couples TRBV5-1 to TRBJ2-7; 9 positions agree with TRBD1. The CDR3 contains 16 residues. Germline values: CDR1 SGHRS, CDR2 YFSETQ. Trimming took 3 bases from V and 7 from J; bases not matched to a gene: 14. The CDR3: CASSWQSGTGPREQYF. CDR3 DNA: TGCGCCAGCAGCTGGCAATCCGGGACAGGGCCCCGAGAGCAGTACTTC.

This clonotype was counted a few times. The chain employs TRBV20-1 and TRBJ2-1; D is unresolved. With 0 bases removed from V and 0 bases from J, the gap between germline ends came to 15 bases. The CDR3 loop spans 17 amino acids. Germline V gene lookup returns CDR1 DFQATT and CDR2 SNEGSKA (reference sequence). The CDR3 reads CSARDQILYSSYNEQFF. CDR3 nucleotides: TGCAGTGCTAGAGATCAAATTCTATACTCCTCCTACAATGAGCAGTTCTTC.

The genes are TRBV24-1 and TRBJ2-2; perhaps D is TRBD1 or TRBD2 (5 bases each). This CDR3 has 14 amino acids. CDR1 is KGHDR, CDR2 SFDVKD, per germline. Trimming shortened V by 3 bases and J by 8 bases, and 12 bases separated the two germline ends. CDR3 DNA: TGTGCCACCAGTGATCCCCGGGGCAGAGGGGAGCTGTTTTTT. The encoded protein is CATSDPRGRGELFF.

This clonotype was counted many times. The genes are TRBV12-3 or TRBV12-4 and TRBJ2-1, with 13 nucleotides matching TRBD2. J gave up 8 bases and V 3 bases, and 4 bases lay outside the gene matches. The CDR3 covers 15 residues. The CDR3 here is CASSFTSGGEDEQFF. For the CDR3, the DNA is TGTGCCAGCAGTTTTACTAGCGGGGGGGAGGATGAGCAGTTCTTC.

The chain combines TRBV5-5 with TRBJ1-1; a possible D gene is TRBD1 (6 bases). Trimming removed 4 bases at V and 3 bases at J, with 22 bases between. This CDR3 comprises 17 residues. CDR1 is SGHKS and CDR2 is YYEKEE in the germline V gene (reference sequence). The CDR3 is CASSPQPVLQGDTEAFF. CDR3 sequence (DNA): TGTGCCAGCAGCCCCCAACCGGTATTACAGGGCGACACTGAAGCTTTCTTT.

This clonotype has just a few counts. The chain is built from TRBV20-1 and TRBJ1-5; D is undetermined. This CDR3 region has 14 residues. Per germline, CDR1 DFQATT and CDR2 SNEGSKA (reference sequence). The V end was cut by 3 bases, the J end by 0 bases, with 9 bases between. The CDR3 DNA reads as TGCAGTGCTAGCTCCCCGGGTAGCAATCAGCCCCAGCATTTT. Its translation is CSASSPGSNQPQHF.